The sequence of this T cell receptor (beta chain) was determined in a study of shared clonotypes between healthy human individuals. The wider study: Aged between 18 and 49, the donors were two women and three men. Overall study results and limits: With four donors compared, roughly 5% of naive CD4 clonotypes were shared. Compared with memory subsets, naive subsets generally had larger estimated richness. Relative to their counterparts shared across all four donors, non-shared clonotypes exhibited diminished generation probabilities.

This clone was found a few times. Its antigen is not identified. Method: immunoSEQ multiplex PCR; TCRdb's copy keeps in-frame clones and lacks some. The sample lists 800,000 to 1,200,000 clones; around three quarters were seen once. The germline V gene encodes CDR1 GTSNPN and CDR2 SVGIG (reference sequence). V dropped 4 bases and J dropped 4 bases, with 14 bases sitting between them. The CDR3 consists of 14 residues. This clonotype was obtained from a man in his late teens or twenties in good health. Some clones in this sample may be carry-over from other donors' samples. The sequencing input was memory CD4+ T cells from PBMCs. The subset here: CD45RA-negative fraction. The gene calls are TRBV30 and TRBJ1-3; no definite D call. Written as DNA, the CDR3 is TGTGCCTGGAAGTTCGCGGGGTCCGGAAACACCATATATTTT. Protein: CAWKFAGSGNTIYF.